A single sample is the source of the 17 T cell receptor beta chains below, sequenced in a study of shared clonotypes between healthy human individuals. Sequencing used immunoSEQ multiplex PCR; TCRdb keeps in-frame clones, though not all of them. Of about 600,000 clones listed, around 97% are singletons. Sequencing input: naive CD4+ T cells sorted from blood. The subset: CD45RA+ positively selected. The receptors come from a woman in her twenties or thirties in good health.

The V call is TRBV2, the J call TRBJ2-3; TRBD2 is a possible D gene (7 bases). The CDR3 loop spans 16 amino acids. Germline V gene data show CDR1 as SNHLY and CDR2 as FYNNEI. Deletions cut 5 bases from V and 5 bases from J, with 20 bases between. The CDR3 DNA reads TGTGCCAGCAGTCTAAGCCGGGGGGCTTCTGTAGATACGCAGTATTTT. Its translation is CASSLSRGASVDTQYF.

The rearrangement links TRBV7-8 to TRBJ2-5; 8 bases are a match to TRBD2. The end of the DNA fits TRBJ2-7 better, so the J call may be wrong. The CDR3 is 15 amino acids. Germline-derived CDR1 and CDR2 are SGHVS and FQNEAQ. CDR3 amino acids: CASSQTSVWSYEQYF. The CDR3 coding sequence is TGTGCCAGCAGCCAGACTAGCGTCTGGTCCTACGAGCAGTACTTC.

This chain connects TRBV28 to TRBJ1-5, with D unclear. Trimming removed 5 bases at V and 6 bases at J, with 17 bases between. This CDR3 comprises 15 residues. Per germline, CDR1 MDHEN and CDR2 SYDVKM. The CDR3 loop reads CASSGGGSISQPQHF. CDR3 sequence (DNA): TGTGCCAGCAGTGGCGGTGGGTCGATTAGTCAGCCCCAGCATTTT. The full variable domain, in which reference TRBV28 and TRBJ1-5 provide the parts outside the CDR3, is DVKVTQSSRYLVKRTGEKVFLECVQDMDHENMFWYRQDPGLGLRLIYFSYDVKMKEKGDIPEGYSVSREKKERFSLILESASTNQTSMYLCASSGGGSISQPQHFGDGTRLSIL.

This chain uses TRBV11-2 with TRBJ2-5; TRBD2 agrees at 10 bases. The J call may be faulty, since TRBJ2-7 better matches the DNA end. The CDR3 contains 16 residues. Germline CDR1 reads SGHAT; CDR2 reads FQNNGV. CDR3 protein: CASSLDWASGSYEQYF. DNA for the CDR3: TGTGCCAGCAGCTTAGATTGGGCTAGCGGGAGTTACGAGCAGTACTTC.

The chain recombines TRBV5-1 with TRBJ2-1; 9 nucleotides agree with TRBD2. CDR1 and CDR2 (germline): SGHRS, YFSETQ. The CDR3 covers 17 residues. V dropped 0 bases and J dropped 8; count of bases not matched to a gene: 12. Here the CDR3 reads CASSLGLAAGVGDEQFF. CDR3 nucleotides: TGCGCCAGCAGCTTGGGACTAGCGGCAGGCGTTGGGGATGAGCAGTTCTTC.

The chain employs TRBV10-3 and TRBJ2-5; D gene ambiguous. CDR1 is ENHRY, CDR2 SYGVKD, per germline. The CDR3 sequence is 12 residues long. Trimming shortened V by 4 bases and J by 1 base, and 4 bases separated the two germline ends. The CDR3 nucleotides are TGTGCCATCAGTGGCAGCCAAGAGACCCAGTACTTC. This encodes CAISGSQETQYF.

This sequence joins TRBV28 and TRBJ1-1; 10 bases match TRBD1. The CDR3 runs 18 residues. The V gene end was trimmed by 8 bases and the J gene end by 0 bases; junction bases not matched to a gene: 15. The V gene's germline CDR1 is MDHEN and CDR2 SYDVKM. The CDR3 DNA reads TGTGCCAGCCTCAGACCGGGACAGGGGATCCCGATGAACACTGAAGCTTTCTTT. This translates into CASLRPGQGIPMNTEAFF.

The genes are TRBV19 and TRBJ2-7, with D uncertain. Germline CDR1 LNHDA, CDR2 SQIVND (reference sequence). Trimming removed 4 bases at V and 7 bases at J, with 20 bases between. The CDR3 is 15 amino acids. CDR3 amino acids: CASSTKGFTSREQYF. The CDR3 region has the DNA TGTGCCAGTAGTACCAAGGGTTTTACCTCTCGGGAGCAGTACTTC.

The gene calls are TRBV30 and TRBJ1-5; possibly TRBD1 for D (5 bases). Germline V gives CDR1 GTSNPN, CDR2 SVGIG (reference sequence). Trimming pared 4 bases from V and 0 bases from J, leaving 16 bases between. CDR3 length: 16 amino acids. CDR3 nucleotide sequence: TGTGCCTGGAATCGGGGGACCTTGTATAGCAATCAGCCCCAGCATTTT. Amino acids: CAWNRGTLYSNQPQHF.

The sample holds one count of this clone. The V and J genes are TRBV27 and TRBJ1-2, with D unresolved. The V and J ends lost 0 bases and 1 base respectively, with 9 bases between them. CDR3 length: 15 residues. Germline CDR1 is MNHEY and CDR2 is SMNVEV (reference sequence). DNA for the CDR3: TGTGCCAGCAGTTTATCCCGCACACATAACTATGGCTACACCTTC. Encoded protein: CASSLSRTHNYGYTF.

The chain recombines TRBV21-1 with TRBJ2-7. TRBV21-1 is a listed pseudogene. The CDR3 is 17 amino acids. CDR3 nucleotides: TGTGCCAGCAGCAAAGAGGGGGGTTGCGGGTACTCCTACGAGCAGTACTTC. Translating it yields CASSKEGGCGYSYEQYF.

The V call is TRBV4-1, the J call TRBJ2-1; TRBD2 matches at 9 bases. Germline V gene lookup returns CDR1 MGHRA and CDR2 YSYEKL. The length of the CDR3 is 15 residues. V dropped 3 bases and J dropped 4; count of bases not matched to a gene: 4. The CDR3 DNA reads TGCGCCAGCAGCCAGGGGGGACTAGCTTACAATGAGCAGTTCTTC. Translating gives CASSQGGLAYNEQFF.

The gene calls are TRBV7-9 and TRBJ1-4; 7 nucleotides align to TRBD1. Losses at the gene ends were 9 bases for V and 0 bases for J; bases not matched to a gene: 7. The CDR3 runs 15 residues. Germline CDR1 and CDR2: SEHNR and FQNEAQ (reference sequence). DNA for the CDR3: TGTGCCAGTAGACAGGGAGAGACAACTAATGAAAAACTGTTTTTT. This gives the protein CASRQGETTNEKLFF.

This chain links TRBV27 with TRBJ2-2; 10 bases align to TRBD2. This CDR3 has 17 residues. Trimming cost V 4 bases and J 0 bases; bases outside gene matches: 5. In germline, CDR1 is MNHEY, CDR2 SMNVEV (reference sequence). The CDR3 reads CASSWGLAGANTGELFF. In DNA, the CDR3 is TGTGCCAGCAGTTGGGGTCTAGCGGGGGCGAACACCGGGGAGCTGTTTTTT.

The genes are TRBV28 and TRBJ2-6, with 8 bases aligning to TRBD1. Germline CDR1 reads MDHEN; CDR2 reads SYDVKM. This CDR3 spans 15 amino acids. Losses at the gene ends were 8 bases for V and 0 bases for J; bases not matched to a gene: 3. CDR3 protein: CASGTGSSGANVLTF. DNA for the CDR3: TGTGCCAGCGGGACAGGAAGCTCTGGGGCCAACGTCCTGACTTTC.

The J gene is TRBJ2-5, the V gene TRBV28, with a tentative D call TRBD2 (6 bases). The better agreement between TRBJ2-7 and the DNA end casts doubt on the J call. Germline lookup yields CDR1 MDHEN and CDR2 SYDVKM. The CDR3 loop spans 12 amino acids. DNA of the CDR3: TGTGCCAGCAGCCCGACTAGTTTCGAGCAGTACTTC. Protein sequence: CASSPTSFEQYF.

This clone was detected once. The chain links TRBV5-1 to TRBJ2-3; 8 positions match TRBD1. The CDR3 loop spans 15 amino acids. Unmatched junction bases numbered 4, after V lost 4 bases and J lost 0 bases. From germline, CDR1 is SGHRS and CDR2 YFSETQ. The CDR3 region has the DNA TGCGCCAGCAGCGGGGGACAGGAGAGCACAGATACGCAGTATTTT. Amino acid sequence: CASSGGQESTDTQYF.